This T cell receptor beta chain was sequenced during a study of beta chain features in type 1 diabetes. In the study overall: Healthy donors, compared against patients, showed similar age, gender and cell yields. General study points: Sequencing the cDNA could make cells with high TCR expression show up more than they should. Moderate but significant shortening of TCRB CDR3s was recorded in all four CD4+ subsets from Type 1 diabetes patients.

As every portion of the isolated RNA was reverse transcribed, the sequencing read expressed TCRB transcripts. Clones were read by immunoSEQ multiplex PCR, and TCRdb kept only the in-frame ones, dropping some. The sample records around 180,000 clones, around 7.8% being singletons. V shed 4 bases and J shed 5 bases, with 20 bases lying between them. The CDR3 is 16 residues long. CDR1 and CDR2 (germline): SGHRS, YFSETQ. In this sample, this clone turned up a few times. Antigen specificity is unknown. The chain joins TRBV5-1 to TRBJ2-3; possibly TRBD1 for D (7 bases). Sequenced sample: central memory CD4+ T cells from blood. This receptor was identified in a woman aged 40 to 50 with type 1 diabetes. CDR3 coding DNA: TGCGCCAGCAGCAAGCGGGCCGGACAGGCAGGAGATACGCAGTATTTT. It translates to CASSKRAGQAGDTQYF.